What follows are 15 T cell receptor beta chains derived from one specimen sequenced in a study of response to subunit inactivated influenza vaccine. TCRdb fed the RT-PCR reads into MiXCR, producing one record per CDR3 protein. Of hundreds of thousands of distinct CDR3 sequences in the sample, around 16% were seen once. Sequencing was performed on PBMCs from blood, taken 11 to 12 days after vaccination. The receptor source for this set is a man in his fifties or sixties who received an inactivated influenza vaccine.

The chain couples TRBV6-2 or TRBV6-3 to TRBJ1-6, with TRBD1 as a possible D gene (5 bases). Germline V gene lookup returns CDR1 MNHEY and CDR2 SVGEGT. V was shortened by 4 bases and J by 11 bases, with 18 bases between the two germline ends. The CDR3 totals 15 residues. Written as DNA, the CDR3 is TGTGCCAGCAGTTTCCACCGGGACGGGAGCGCACCCCTCCACTTT. It codes for CASSFHRDGSAPLHF.

This clonotype was found a few times. CDR3 nucleotide sequence: TGCAGCGTTGAGTCGGCGGGAGCTCGGGCAGATACGCAGTATTTT. It codes for CSVESAGARADTQYF. This chain uses TRBV29-1 with TRBJ2-3, with 7 bases fitting TRBD2. The V segment lost 3 bases and the J segment 4 bases; nucleotides outside the gene matches: 10. Germline V gene data show CDR1 as SQVTM and CDR2 as ANQGSEA. CDR3 length: 15 amino acids.

This chain uses TRBV14 with TRBJ2-7; D remains unclear. The V end was cut by 2 bases, the J end by 6 bases, with 5 bases between. The V gene's germline CDR1 is SGHDN and CDR2 FVKESK. The length of the CDR3 is 11 residues. The CDR3 bases are TGTGCCAGCAGCCAATGGTCCGAGCAGTACTTC. It is translated as CASSQWSEQYF.

This clonotype has a count of ten or more. The V call is TRBV4-3, the J call TRBJ2-2; 11 positions agree with TRBD2. This CDR3 region has 18 residues. V gave up 0 bases and J gave up 4 bases; unmatched junction bases: 7. From germline, CDR1 is LGHNA and CDR2 YSLEER. The CDR3 coding sequence is TGCGCCAGCAGCCAAGAGGCTAGCGGGGGGCGAACCACCGGGGAGCTGTTTTTT. Amino acids: CASSQEASGGRTTGELFF.

This chain links TRBV4-2 with TRBJ1-2; possible D gene TRBD1, 5 bases. Trimming took 1 base from V and 0 from J, leaving 9 bases between them. The CDR3 contains 15 residues. The germline V gene encodes CDR1 LGHNA and CDR2 YNFKEQ. DNA of the CDR3: TGTGCCAGCAGCCAAGTCCGGGACCCTAACTATGGCTACACCTTC. It codes for CASSQVRDPNYGYTF.

This clonotype was counted a few times. This sequence joins TRBV6-5 and TRBJ2-7; unclear D gene. The germline V gene has CDR1 MNHEY and CDR2 SVGAGI. The V gene lost 0 bases and the J gene lost 6 bases, with 15 bases spanning the gap. The CDR3 runs to 15 residues. In DNA, the CDR3 is TGTGCCAGCAGTTACTCGATGGTTCTTTCGGGCGAGCAGTACTTC. Residues: CASSYSMVLSGEQYF.

This clonotype was counted between two and nine times. The chain is built from TRBV6-5 and TRBJ1-1; D call uncertain. Germline CDR1 is MNHEY and CDR2 is SVGAGI. Trimming shortened V by 4 bases and J by 4 bases, and 19 bases separated the two germline ends. This CDR3 has 16 residues. CDR3 sequence: CASSSPNTDRGTEAFF. CDR3 nucleotides: TGTGCCAGCAGTTCCCCCAACACGGACCGAGGCACTGAAGCTTTCTTT.

V and J are TRBV24-1 and TRBJ2-5; unclear D gene. This CDR3 spans 13 amino acids. The V gene's germline CDR1 is KGHDR and CDR2 SFDVKD. V was shortened by 9 bases and J by 0 bases, with 10 bases between the two germline ends. The CDR3 loop reads CATRPPDQETQYF. The CDR3 nucleotides are TGTGCCACCCGACCGCCGGACCAAGAGACCCAGTACTTC.

This clonotype has a count of ten or more. The V gene is TRBV5-1, the J gene TRBJ1-4; perhaps TRBD1 as D (5 bases). Trimming shortened V by 5 bases and J by 8 bases, and 13 bases separated the two germline ends. This CDR3 contains 13 residues. The germline V gene encodes CDR1 SGHRS and CDR2 YFSETQ. The CDR3 spells CASRTSRGEKLFF. The CDR3 DNA follows: TGCGCCAGCAGAACGTCGCGGGGCGAAAAACTGTTTTTT.

In its sample, this clonotype was seen many times. The gene calls are TRBV4-1 and TRBJ1-5, with 11 bases that match TRBD1. V lost 5 bases and J lost 6; bases outside the gene matches: 3. This CDR3 contains 14 residues. Germline V CDR1 and CDR2: MGHRA, YSYEKL. The CDR3 sequence: CASSGQGASQPQHF. The CDR3 nucleotides are TGCGCCAGCAGCGGACAGGGGGCGAGTCAGCCCCAGCATTTT.

Worth noting for this clonotype: A much bigger clone sits one base away, suggesting this may be a read error. The chain couples TRBV29-1 to TRBJ2-3, with a possible D match to TRBD1 (5 bases). The CDR3 is made up of 15 amino acids. CDR1 is SQVTM, CDR2 ANQGSEA, per germline. The CDR3 loop reads CSGALGTWGTDTHYF. The CDR3, as DNA: TGCAGCGGCGCCCTGGGAACTTGGGGCACAGATACGCACTATTTT.

This chain links TRBV7-3 with TRBJ2-7; D ambiguous. CDR3 size: 16 residues. Germline CDR1 is SGHTA and CDR2 is FQGTGA. The V end was cut by 4 bases, the J end by 3 bases, with 19 bases between. CDR3 protein: CASSCPLSPELYEQYF. The DNA for the CDR3 is TGTGCCAGCAGCTGTCCCTTGAGCCCCGAACTCTACGAGCAGTACTTC.

Only one count was recorded for this clonotype. V usage is TRBV24-1 and J usage is TRBJ2-1, with 9 bases identical to TRBD2. J lost 5 bases, V lost 1 base, and 5 bases had no gene match. From germline, CDR1 is KGHDR and CDR2 SFDVKD. The CDR3 runs 16 residues. CDR3 amino acids: CATSDFSGRGHNEQFF. The CDR3 DNA reads TGTGCCACCAGTGATTTTAGCGGGAGAGGCCACAATGAGCAGTTCTTC.

This clonotype was detected ten times or more. The J gene is TRBJ2-3, the V gene TRBV7-8, with D unclear. The V end was cut by 5 bases, the J end by 1 base, with 10 bases between. CDR1 SGHVS and CDR2 FQNEAQ come from the germline V gene. The CDR3 loop spans 14 amino acids. CDR3 sequence reads: CASSPQAGTDTQYF. CDR3 in DNA: TGTGCCAGCAGCCCCCAGGCTGGCACAGATACGCAGTATTTT.

This clonotype was counted only a few times. The DNA of the CDR3 is TGTGCCATCAGTGCCGGGACAGCCAACAATGAGCAGTTCTTC. It is translated as CAISAGTANNEQFF. V gene TRBV10-3 combines with J gene TRBJ2-1, with 7 bases lining up with TRBD1. The germline CDR1 and CDR2 sequences are ENHRY and SYGVKD. Trimming removed 4 bases from V and 5 bases from J; junction bases left unmatched: 5. The CDR3 is 14 residues long.